This entry concerns a single T cell receptor (beta chain). Its antigen is as yet unknown. The PCR had 60 Vbeta and 13 Jbeta primers. Some clones are missing from TCRdb's copy, which holds only in-frame ones; the method was immunoSEQ multiplex PCR. The sample holds some 120,000 clones; roughly 82% are singletons and the top ten take approximately 3.1%. This entry belongs to a study of cytomegalovirus exposure and HLA in healthy donors. Findings and limits, study-wide: An ancestry cluster, one associated with Asian ancestry, reportedly showed fewer N-insertions than the approximately 650-donor mean in a later analysis.

V shed 2 bases and J shed 8 bases, with 13 bases lying between them. This CDR3 region has 15 residues. The germline CDR1 and CDR2 sequences are SGHTA and FQGNSA. This clonotype originated in a woman aged 18-35 years in good health and CMV-seropositive. Sample: PBMCs. The chain carries TRBV7-2 and TRBJ1-6; a possible D gene is TRBD1 (5 bases). This CDR3 is CASSLLGAEDSPLHF. CDR3 nucleotides: TGTGCCAGCAGCTTATTAGGGGCCGAGGATTCACCCCTCCACTTT. Variable domain in full (rest from reference TRBV7-2 and TRBJ1-6): GAGVSQSPSNKVTEKGKDVELRCDPISGHTALYWYRQSLGQGLEFLIYFQGNSAPDKSGLPSDRFSAERTGGSVSTLTIQRTQQEDSAVYLCASSLLGAEDSPLHFGNGTRLTVT.